The sequence of this TCR beta chain was determined in a study of cytomegalovirus exposure and HLA in healthy donors. The PCR contained 60 Vbeta and 13 Jbeta primers. Method: immunoSEQ multiplex PCR; TCRdb's copy keeps in-frame clones and lacks some. The sample records about 190,000 clones, roughly 80% being singletons. Points on this clone: Its target is not known.

The J segment lost 4 bases and the V segment lost 8 bases, leaving 9 bases of the junction unmatched. CDR1 WSHSY and CDR2 SAAADI come from the germline V gene. There are 15 residues in the CDR3. Study findings and constraints: Most of the TCR beta V segments (in an earlier analysis) were productive either about 87% or about 30% of the time. A link between a missense DCLRE1C variant and TCR beta V- and J-gene trimming emerged from a later analysis.

Source material: PBMCs. This clonotype originated in a woman in her 30s in good health and CMV-seropositive. The chain links TRBV10-2 to TRBJ1-2, with TRBD1 identical over 11 bases. The chain's CDR3 is CASAAEGQGVYGYTF. CDR3 DNA sequence: TGCGCCAGCGCTGCAGAGGGACAGGGGGTCTATGGCTACACCTTC.